Listed below are T cell receptor beta chains from one sample, sequenced in a study of spatial heterogeneity in lung cancer. TCRdb reprocessed the 5' RACE reads with MiXCR, giving one entry per CDR3 protein. This sample has 20,000 to 25,000 distinct CDR3 sequences, with about 4.7% found just once. The sample consisted of PBMCs, taken at surgery. These receptors were collected from a male donor with early-stage non-small cell lung cancer. Both conserved end residues are part of each CDR3. The D gene is left open where the match is weak. Part of the rows lack a size; the others show once, few, many or a class for expanded clones.

d_call	v_call	j_call	clone_size	cdr3_nt	cdr3_aa
-	TRBV7-8	TRBJ1-6	many	TGTGCCAGCAGCTACCTCCCGGATTATAATTCACCCCTCCACTTT	CASSYLPDYNSPLHF
-	TRBV3-1	TRBJ1-4	many	TGTGCCAGCAGCCAACGACAGGCTAATGAAAAACTGTTTTTT	CASSQRQANEKLFF
-	TRBV7-9	TRBJ1-1	many	TGTGCCAGCAGCTATGACACTCGCCCGAACACTGAAGCTTTCTTT	CASSYDTRPNTEAFF
TRBD2	TRBV2	TRBJ2-2	-	TGTGCCAGCAGTGTATCGCGGGAGGGAGGTACCGGGGAGCTGTTTTTT	CASSVSREGGTGELFF
TRBD1	TRBV4-2	TRBJ1-1	-	TGTGCCAGCAGCCAAGATTTGGCAGGGGGAACTGAAGCTTTCTTT	CASSQDLAGGTEAFF
-	TRBV6-5	TRBJ1-1	many	TGTGCCAGCAGTTACTCTCAAGGCAGGATGAACACTGAAGCTTTCTTT	CASSYSQGRMNTEAFF
TRBD2	TRBV18	TRBJ2-3	-	TGTGCCAGCTCACTAGCGGGGGCAAGCACAGATACGCAGTATTTT	CASSLAGASTDTQYF
TRBD2	TRBV11-3	TRBJ2-7	-	TGTGCCAGCAGCTTAGTTGCGGGGGGATCCTACGAGCAGTACTTC	CASSLVAGGSYEQYF
TRBD1	TRBV7-2	TRBJ1-1	many	TGTGCCAGCAGCCTCCGACAGGGAATGGCTGAAGCTTTCTTT	CASSLRQGMAEAFF
-	TRBV5-1	TRBJ1-2	many	TGCGCCAGCAGCTTGATCTGGGATTCCGGATATGGCTACACCTTC	CASSLIWDSGYGYTF
TRBD1	TRBV7-6	TRBJ1-3	many	TGTGCCAGCAGCTCCAGGGGGCAAGGAAACACCATATATTTT	CASSSRGQGNTIYF
TRBD1	TRBV12-3/TRBV12-4	TRBJ2-4	many	TGTGCCAGCAGCAGGACAGGGGGTACGAACATTCAGTACTTC	CASSRTGGTNIQYF
TRBD1	TRBV3-1	TRBJ1-4	-	TGTGCCAGCAGCCAAGTTTACAGGGGATATGAAAAACTGTTTTTT	CASSQVYRGYEKLFF
TRBD2	TRBV11-2	TRBJ2-3	medium-sized	TGTGCCAGCAGAAGTTGGCTAGCGGGATTACGCGATACGCAGTATTTT	CASRSWLAGLRDTQYF
-	TRBV20-1	TRBJ1-3	many	TGCAGTGCTCGTCCGACAATTTTCTCTGGAAACACCATATATTTT	CSARPTIFSGNTIYF
-	TRBV19	TRBJ2-3	many	TGTGCCAGTACCGAGGGGCGCGGCACAGATACGCAGTATTTT	CASTEGRGTDTQYF
-	TRBV9	TRBJ2-1	medium-sized	TGTGCCAGCAGCGTTGGGGAGCCGTGGGATGAGCAGTTCTTC	CASSVGEPWDEQFF
TRBD1	TRBV7-9	TRBJ2-7	many	TGTGCCAGCAGCCCCCCACGGACAGGGGCTTCCTACGAGCAGTACTTC	CASSPPRTGASYEQYF
-	TRBV7-9	TRBJ1-3	many	TGTGCCAGCAGCCCCAGGGGCCCGGACACCATATATTTT	CASSPRGPDTIYF
TRBD2	TRBV7-3	TRBJ2-3	few	TGTGCCAGCAGCCGGACTAGCGGGGGGGCAGATACGCAGTATTTT	CASSRTSGGADTQYF
-	TRBV10-3	TRBJ2-5	medium-sized	TGTGCCATCAGTGAGTCCTTCCAAGAGACCCAGTACTTC	CAISESFQETQYF
TRBD2	TRBV25-1	TRBJ2-1	-	TGTGCCAGCAGTGAAGTCGGAGGATTCGGAGCGGGGGACAATGAGCAGTTCTTC	CASSEVGGFGAGDNEQFF
-	TRBV20-1	TRBJ2-1	-	TGCAGTGCTAGAGATCCACGCGCGAGAAACAATGAGCAGTGCTTC	CSARDPRARNNEQCF
TRBD2	TRBV30	TRBJ2-7	few	TGTGCCTGGAGGGGGGGGTCGCACGAGCAGTACTTC	CAWRGGSHEQYF
-	TRBV11-2	TRBJ1-1	many	TGTGCCAGCAGCTTAGACACCGGGAGTCTTGAAGCTTTCTTT	CASSLDTGSLEAFF
-	TRBV7-8	TRBJ2-4	many	TGTGCCAGCAGCTCCCCCTTAGTGGGGGTCGGGGCCAAAAACATTCAGTACTTC	CASSSPLVGVGAKNIQYF
TRBD1	TRBV9	TRBJ1-1	-	TGTGCCAGCAGCACGGACAGGAAGAATGGTGGTGAAGCTTTCTTT	CASSTDRKNGGEAFF
-	TRBV12-3/TRBV12-4	TRBJ1-1	many	TGTGCCAGCAGTTTAACACGGGTGAACACTGAAGCTTTCTTT	CASSLTRVNTEAFF
TRBD1	TRBV6-6	TRBJ2-1	many	TGTGCCAGCAGCCCCGGGACAGGGCCCTACAATGAGCAGTTCTTC	CASSPGTGPYNEQFF
TRBD1	TRBV28	TRBJ1-2	many	TGTGCCAGCAGTGCCTACAGGGGGCAAGGCTATGGCTACACCTTC	CASSAYRGQGYGYTF
TRBD1	TRBV4-2	TRBJ1-1	many	TGTGCCAGCAGCCAAGGAACAGGGGGTATGTCCACTGAAGCTTTCTTT	CASSQGTGGMSTEAFF
-	TRBV5-1	TRBJ1-3	-	TGCGCCAGCAGCCCGGGCGGCTCTGGAAACACCATATATTTT	CASSPGGSGNTIYF
-	TRBV12-3/TRBV12-4	TRBJ2-6	few	TGTGCCAGCAGCCGGGACACGATCTTCTCTGGGGCCAACGTCCTGACTTTC	CASSRDTIFSGANVLTF
TRBD2	TRBV12-3/TRBV12-4	TRBJ2-7	few	TGTGCCAGCACTGCTAGCGGGTTCCAATACGAGCAGTACTTC	CASTASGFQYEQYF
TRBD1	TRBV28	TRBJ2-1	many	TGTGCCAGCAGTTTAATCCGGGACAGCCCCTACAATGAGCAGTTCTTC	CASSLIRDSPYNEQFF
-	TRBV7-9	TRBJ2-4	many	TGTGCCAGCAGCCCTCGACAGAGAGCTGTCGCCAAAAACATTCAGTACTTC	CASSPRQRAVAKNIQYF
-	TRBV24-1	TRBJ2-7	many	TGTGCCACCAGTGGGGGGTCCCCCTCCTACGAGCAGTACTTC	CATSGGSPSYEQYF
TRBD2	TRBV11-2	TRBJ2-7	many	TGTGCCAGCAGCTTTTTACCCCGCCGATTGACTAGCGGGGGGGCGAGCGAGCAGTACTTC	CASSFLPRRLTSGGASEQYF
TRBD2	TRBV29-1	TRBJ2-1	-	TGCAGCGTTCCCAGTAATCCTAGCGGGGGCCTTTCCTACAATGAGCAGTTCTTC	CSVPSNPSGGLSYNEQFF
-	TRBV21-1	TRBJ2-3	many	TGTGCCAGCAGCAAAGTTCAGCCCCCGGCAGATACGCAGTATTTT	CASSKVQPPADTQYF
-	TRBV18	TRBJ1-3	many	TGTGCCAGCTCCCTCCGGGGGATCGGAAACACCATATATTTT	CASSLRGIGNTIYF
-	TRBV9	TRBJ2-1	many	TGTGCCAGCAGCGCCCAGGGATCGCCGCTCCGTCGGTTCTTC	CASSAQGSPLRRFF
-	TRBV29-1	TRBJ2-1	many	TGCAGCGTTTCCAGGGGGAGGGTAAATGAGCAGTTCTTC	CSVSRGRVNEQFF
-	TRBV27	TRBJ1-5	many	TGTGCCAGCAGTGATCGACAGAGGGATCAGCCCCAGCATTTT	CASSDRQRDQPQHF
-	TRBV28	TRBJ1-6	many	TGTGCCAGCAGTTATGGGGACGGCCGCTCCTATAATTCACCCCTCCACTTT	CASSYGDGRSYNSPLHF
-	TRBV12-3/TRBV12-4	TRBJ1-1	many	TGTGCCAGCAGTGCCACAGGGCTGGGGGGCACTGAAGCTTTCTTT	CASSATGLGGTEAFF